This entry features one T cell receptor (beta chain) sequence. This entry belongs to a study of blood T cell repertoires in COVID-19. About the study: The cDNA or gDNA used as material had been derived from T cells, B-cell-depleted T cells, or PBMCs.

Per the study methods: Researchers report that nucleated cell counts were estimated from reference gene primer amplification. The table came from immunoSEQ multiplex PCR; TCRdb's copy has only in-frame clones and leaves some out. The V and J calls and clone size were taken over from that table, and D and trimming were inferred from the DNA. The sample holds around 280,000 clones, around 88% seen once. The CDR3 runs to 14 residues. Between the trimmed V and J ends, which lost 0 bases and 0 bases, there was a span of 5 bases. In germline, CDR1 is LGHNA, CDR2 YSLEER. Cohort allocation depended upon clinical history that participants reported. Before being deemed recovered, Cohort 3 donors had two negative PCRs, clearance, or symptom resolution.

The clonotype originates from a woman in her 40s who had recovered from COVID-19. This chain joins TRBV4-3 and TRBJ1-2; D is unresolved. Sequencing was done on a sample of PBMCs or T cells enriched from blood (not recorded which). CDR3 in amino acids: CASSQEYSNYGYTF. The CDR3 nucleotides are TGCGCCAGCAGCCAAGAATATTCTAACTATGGCTACACCTTC.